A single count supports the clone carrying this T cell receptor (beta chain). The data stem from a study of blood T cell repertoires in COVID-19. Some clones are missing from TCRdb's copy, which holds only in-frame ones; the method was immunoSEQ multiplex PCR. The sample lists around 80,000 clones, roughly four fifths seen once, with over 9.5% in the top ten. The receptor comes from a man between 60 and 75 years old with acute or convalescent COVID-19. The source material was peripheral blood.

CDR3 loop: CASSIETEAFF. The CDR3 coding sequence is TGTGCCAGCAGTATAGAAACTGAAGCTTTCTTT. The chain couples TRBV28 to TRBJ1-1; D gene ambiguous. The CDR3 is 11 residues long. The V and J ends lost 5 bases and 5 bases respectively, with 6 bases between them. Germline CDR1 and CDR2: MDHEN and SYDVKM.